This T cell receptor beta chain was observed in a study of cytomegalovirus exposure and HLA in healthy donors. The PCR employed 60 Vbeta primers together with 13 Jbeta primers. Only in-frame clones appear in the TCRdb table, and some are missing; sequencing was by immunoSEQ multiplex PCR. The repertoire holds 200,000 to 250,000 clones, with roughly 85% as singletons. The CDR3 runs to 15 residues. Germline CDR1 and CDR2: PRHDT and FYEKMQ (reference sequence). The V end was cut by 1 base, the J end by 3 bases, with 10 bases between. The chain has TRBV13 and TRBJ2-1, with D maybe TRBD2 (5 bases). The sequence derives from a man in his late teens or twenties in good health and CMV-seronegative. The sample consisted of PBMCs. As DNA, the CDR3 is TGTGCCAGCAGCTTAGACGGGGAAAACTACAATGAGCAGTTCTTC. This encodes CASSLDGENYNEQFF.